Each of the 6 T cell receptor beta chains below was sequenced from the same sample in a study of T cell responses to AZD1222 COVID-19 vaccine (dated by TCRdb to the early 2020s). The sample's time point label, in plain terms: baseline before first vaccination. The library was produced with the immunoSEQ multiplex PCR assay. The source is immuneACCESS, and TCRdb retained only in-frame sequences with V and J called. Part of the clones is not carried over; for the studies checked, unresolved V genes explain less than half of this, and the remainder is unexplained. For this sample there are tens of thousands of clones; 86% appear just once. The top ten hold 9.5% to 13% of the sample. The sample was peripheral blood, taken on day 0 of AZD1222 vaccination. The receptors come from an adult in good health.

This chain connects TRBV4-1 to TRBJ1-1; D gene uncertain. The CDR3 extends over 14 amino acids. Germline V gene data show CDR1 as MGHRA and CDR2 as YSYEKL. Trimming left V 0 bases short and J 1 base short, with 6 bases between. The CDR3 sequence: CASSQELTNTEAFF. The CDR3 nucleotides read TGCGCCAGCAGCCAAGAATTGACGAACACTGAAGCTTTCTTT.

The chain combines TRBV28 with TRBJ1-1; D is uncertain. Germline V gives CDR1 MDHEN, CDR2 SYDVKM. The CDR3 length is 14 residues. V lost 3 bases to trimming and J lost 5 bases, with 13 bases between them. The CDR3: CASSFEVLGTEAFF. CDR3 sequence (DNA): TGTGCCAGCAGTTTTGAAGTTTTGGGGACTGAAGCTTTCTTT. Full variable domain (missing parts from reference TRBV28 and TRBJ1-1): DVKVTQSSRYLVKRTGEKVFLECVQDMDHENMFWYRQDPGLGLRLIYFSYDVKMKEKGDIPEGYSVSREKKERFSLILESASTNQTSMYLCASSFEVLGTEAFFGQGTRLTVV.

The chain employs TRBV28 and TRBJ1-4; TRBD1 agrees at 7 bases. Germline lookup yields CDR1 MDHEN and CDR2 SYDVKM. This CDR3 is 14 amino acids long. V lost 11 bases, J lost 5 bases, and 11 bases stayed unmatched. In nucleotides, the CDR3 is TGTGCCGCCGGAACAGGGGCGACAAATGAAAAACTGTTTTTT. Its protein product is CAAGTGATNEKLFF.

The V gene is TRBV19, the J gene TRBJ1-5; D unresolved. The CDR3 covers 16 residues. From germline, CDR1 is LNHDA and CDR2 SQIVND (reference sequence). V was pared by 3 bases and J by 0 bases, with 12 bases between. CDR3 bases: TGTGCCAGTAGTATTTCCTCAGGATATAGCAATCAGCCCCAGCATTTT. Translated: CASSISSGYSNQPQHF.

The J gene is TRBJ2-3, the V gene TRBV6-1; 10 bases line up with TRBD2. J lost 5 bases, V lost 3 bases, and 5 bases had no gene match. The CDR3 sequence is 15 residues long. Germline CDR1 reads MNHNS; CDR2 reads SASEGT. The CDR3 bases are TGTGCCAGCAGTGATGTAGCGGGGGGACGAGATACGCAGTATTTT. It codes for CASSDVAGGRDTQYF.

The chain joins TRBV7-3 to TRBJ2-7; D possibly uses TRBD1 or TRBD2 (5 bases each). Germline assignment: CDR1 SGHTA and CDR2 FQGTGA. V gave up 5 bases and J gave up 3 bases, with 17 bases separating them. This CDR3 is 15 amino acids long. The DNA of the CDR3 is TGTGCCAGCAGCGCAGGACCGGGACCGGACTACGAGCAGTACTTC. This codes for CASSAGPGPDYEQYF.